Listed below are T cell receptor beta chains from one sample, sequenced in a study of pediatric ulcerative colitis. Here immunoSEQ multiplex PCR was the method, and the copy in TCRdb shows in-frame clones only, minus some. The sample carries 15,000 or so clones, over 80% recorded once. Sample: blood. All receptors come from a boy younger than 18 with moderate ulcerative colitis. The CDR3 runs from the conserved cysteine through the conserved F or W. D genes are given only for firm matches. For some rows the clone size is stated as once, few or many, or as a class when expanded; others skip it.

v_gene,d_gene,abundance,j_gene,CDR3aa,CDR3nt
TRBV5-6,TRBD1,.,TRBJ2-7,CASRVSRYMTGEYEQYF,TGTGCCAGCAGGGTTTCCCGTTATATGACAGGGGAATACGAGCAGTACTTC
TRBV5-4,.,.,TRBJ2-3,CASSFRLAQDTQYF,TGTGCCAGCAGCTTTAGGCTAGCTCAGGATACGCAGTATTTT
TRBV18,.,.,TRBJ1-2,CASSLGQFYGYTF,TGTGCCAGCTCACTGGGACAATTCTATGGCTACACCTTC
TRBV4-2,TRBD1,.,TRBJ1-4,CASSQDGPGGLEKLFF,TGTGCCAGCAGCCAAGATGGCCCAGGGGGGTTAGAAAAACTGTTTTTT
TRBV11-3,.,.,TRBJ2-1,CASSPPRSSYNEQFF,TGTGCCAGCAGCCCCCCCAGGAGCTCCTACAATGAGCAGTTCTTC
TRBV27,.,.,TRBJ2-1,CASRQGVGNNEQFF,TGTGCCAGCCGCCAAGGTGTGGGGAACAATGAGCAGTTCTTC
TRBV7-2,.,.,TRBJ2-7,CASSPVSIDEQYF,TGTGCCAGCAGCCCCGTTTCGATTGACGAGCAGTACTTC
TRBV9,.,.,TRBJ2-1,CASSVGGGPTNEQFF,TGTGCCAGCAGCGTAGGCGGGGGCCCAACAAATGAGCAGTTCTTC
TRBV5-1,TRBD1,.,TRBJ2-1,CASSLATDRGVEQFF,TGCGCCAGCAGCTTGGCCACGGACAGGGGAGTCGAGCAGTTCTTC
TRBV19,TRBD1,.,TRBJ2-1,CATGDRGYYNEQFF,TGTGCCACTGGGGACAGGGGGTATTACAATGAGCAGTTCTTC
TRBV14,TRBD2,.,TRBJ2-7,CASSQFVIAGGPYEQYF,TGTGCCAGCAGCCAGTTTGTGATAGCGGGAGGGCCCTACGAGCAGTACTTC
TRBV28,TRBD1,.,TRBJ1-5,CASRDRGLYSNQPQHF,TGTGCCAGCAGGGACAGGGGGCTATATAGCAATCAGCCCCAGCATTTT
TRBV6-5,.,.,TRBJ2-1,CASSLGVGGNEQFF,TGTGCCAGCAGCCTCGGGGTGGGGGGCAATGAGCAGTTCTTC
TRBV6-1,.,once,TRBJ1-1,CASRGVNAEAFF,TGTGCCAGCCGCGGGGTTAACGCTGAAGCTTTCTTT
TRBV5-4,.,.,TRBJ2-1,CASSVDRSYNEQFF,TGTGCCAGCAGCGTGGACCGATCCTACAATGAGCAGTTCTTC
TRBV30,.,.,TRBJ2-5,CAWSYQGQETQYF,TGTGCCTGGAGTTACCAGGGGCAAGAGACCCAGTACTTC
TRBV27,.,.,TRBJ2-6,CASSLSIEGDNVLTF,TGTGCCAGCAGTTTATCGATTGAGGGTGACAACGTCCTGACTTTC
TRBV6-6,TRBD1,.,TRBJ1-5,CASSTRQGGGNQPQHF,TGTGCCAGCAGCACACGACAGGGCGGCGGCAATCAGCCCCAGCATTTT
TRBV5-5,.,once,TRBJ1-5,CASSSTGPSNQPQHF,TGTGCCAGCAGCTCCACAGGACCGAGCAATCAGCCCCAGCATTTT
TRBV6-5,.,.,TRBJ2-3,CASSFLGSTDTQYF,TGTGCCAGCAGTTTTTTGGGGAGCACAGATACGCAGTATTTT
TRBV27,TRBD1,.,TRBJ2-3,CASSRDRYTDTQYF,TGTGCCAGTAGCCGGGACAGGTACACAGATACGCAGTATTTT
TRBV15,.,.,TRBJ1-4,CATSRDELWKNEKLFF,TGTGCCACCAGCAGAGATGAGTTGTGGAAAAATGAAAAACTGTTTTTT
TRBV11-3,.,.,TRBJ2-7,CASSSADEQYF,TGTGCCAGCAGCTCGGCCGACGAGCAGTACTTC
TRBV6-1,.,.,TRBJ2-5,CASIRGRQETQYF,TGTGCCAGCATCCGGGGGCGCCAAGAGACCCAGTACTTC
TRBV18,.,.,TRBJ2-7,CASSPTVYEQYF,TGTGCCAGCTCACCCACAGTCTACGAGCAGTACTTC
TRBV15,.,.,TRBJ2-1,CATSRDRARYNEQFF,TGTGCCACCAGCAGAGATAGGGCTAGATACAATGAGCAGTTCTTC
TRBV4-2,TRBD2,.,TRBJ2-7,CASSQTTSGGASSYEQYF,TGTGCCAGCAGCCAAACGACTAGCGGGGGGGCCAGCTCCTACGAGCAGTACTTC
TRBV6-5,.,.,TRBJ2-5,CASSYGQNQETQYF,TGTGCCAGCAGTTACGGACAGAACCAAGAGACCCAGTACTTC